The next 32 T cell receptor beta chains were all read from a single sample in a study of metastatic and nonmetastatic thyroid tumors. All patients were untreated before thyroid surgery. Using MiXCR, TCRdb reanalyzed the PCR reads. The sample consists of 43,000 or so clones, 4% to 5% of them appearing once. Sequencing used blood. The receptors here all came from a female donor with papillary thyroid cancer or a benign thyroid nodule (not recorded which). Some clones in this sample may be carry-over from other donors' samples.

V gene TRBV7-9 combines with J gene TRBJ1-1, with D possibly being TRBD1 (5 bases). V was trimmed by 2 bases and J by 10 bases, leaving 14 bases between them. The CDR3 length is 13 residues. Germline values: CDR1 SEHNR, CDR2 FQNEAQ (reference sequence). CDR3 protein: CASSLISGVGAFF. The DNA for the CDR3 is TGTGCCAGCAGCTTAATCTCGGGGGTAGGAGCTTTCTTT.

The chain links TRBV6-1 to TRBJ1-2; a possible D gene is TRBD1 (5 bases). The CDR3 has 15 residues. Germline lookup yields CDR1 MNHNS and CDR2 SASEGT. V lost 1 base, J lost 2 bases, and 11 bases lay in between. The CDR3 reads CASSEGAGRNYGYTF. The CDR3 nucleotides are TGTGCCAGCAGTGAAGGCGCAGGGAGGAACTATGGCTACACCTTC.

This clone was counted at least ten times. The V call is TRBV2, the J call TRBJ1-5; 7 bases fit TRBD1. Germline V gene lookup returns CDR1 SNHLY and CDR2 FYNNEI. V was pared by 6 bases and J by 1 base, with 6 bases of the junction left unmatched. The CDR3 is made up of 15 amino acids. The CDR3 sequence is CASSAWDRSNQPQHF. CDR3 nucleotides: TGTGCCAGCAGCGCATGGGACAGAAGCAATCAGCCCCAGCATTTT.

This clone has only a few counts. The chain employs TRBV24-1 and TRBJ1-2; 10 positions match TRBD1. CDR3 length: 16 amino acids. Germline CDR1 is KGHDR and CDR2 is SFDVKD. Trimming removed 4 bases from V and 3 bases from J; junction bases left unmatched: 7. The CDR3 sequence: CATSDYLGQGDYGYTF. The CDR3 DNA is TGTGCCACCAGTGACTACCTCGGACAGGGGGACTATGGCTACACCTTC.

This clone was detected a few times. This sequence joins TRBV12-3 or TRBV12-4 and TRBJ2-1, with TRBD2 identical over 10 bases. The J segment lost 7 bases and the V segment lost 6 bases, leaving 6 bases of the junction unmatched. The CDR3 extends over 14 amino acids. This chain's CDR3 is CASSHSGRFNEQFF. The CDR3, as DNA: TGTGCCAGCAGCCATAGCGGGAGGTTTAATGAGCAGTTCTTC.

This clone appeared many times. A much larger clone is a single base away; this may be a read error. Other nucleotide sequences from this sample produce the same CDR3. The genes are TRBV28 and TRBJ1-2; 10 bases map to TRBD1. The CDR3 loop spans 17 amino acids. Germline V lookup: CDR1 MDHEN, CDR2 SYDVKM. CDR3 loop: CASSFAPGQGHGYGYAF. The CDR3 nucleotides read TGTGCCAGCAGTTTCGCGCCGGGACAGGGGCACGGCTATGGCTACGCCTTC.

This clone occurred once. A much larger clone differs from this one at a single base, so this may be a read error. For the CDR3, the DNA is TGTGCCAGCTCACCTGGTCTAGTAGGGGGAGGGAGCACTGAAGCTTTCTTT. Encoded protein: CASSPGLVGGGSTEAFF. The gene calls are TRBV18 and TRBJ1-1; a weak D match, TRBD1 (6 bases). This CDR3 comprises 17 residues. The germline V and J ends were trimmed by 3 bases and 4 bases, with 21 bases remaining between them. Germline-derived CDR1 and CDR2 are KGHSH and LQKENI.

This clone has only a few counts. The chain uses TRBV18 and TRBJ2-1, with 9 bases aligning to TRBD2. The germline gives CDR1 KGHSH, CDR2 LQKENI. Trimming removed 3 bases from V and 2 bases from J; junction bases left unmatched: 11. CDR3 length equals 18 residues. The chain's CDR3 is CASSPPPRKREAYNEQFF. The CDR3 DNA sequence: TGTGCCAGCTCACCCCCGCCGAGGAAGCGGGAGGCCTACAATGAGCAGTTCTTC.

This clone was detected many times. The rearrangement links TRBV5-1 to TRBJ2-7; possible D gene TRBD2, 5 bases. CDR1 is SGHRS, CDR2 YFSETQ, per germline. Trimming stripped 3 bases from V and 0 bases from J, with 10 bases between. The CDR3 has 14 amino acids. CDR3 in amino acids: CASSWTGSSYEQYF. CDR3 DNA sequence: TGCGCCAGCAGCTGGACGGGGAGCTCCTACGAGCAGTACTTC.

This clone was observed a few times. The chain employs TRBV27 and TRBJ2-1, with 7 bases lining up with TRBD2. The CDR3 spans 14 residues. The junction had 9 bases not matched to a gene; V was cut back by 6 bases and J by 7 bases. Germline lookup yields CDR1 MNHEY and CDR2 SMNVEV (reference sequence). CDR3 bases: TGTGCCAGCAGCCGACGGGAGGAAAGGAATGAGCAGTTCTTC. Translation: CASSRREERNEQFF.

In its sample, this clone was seen many times. This chain connects TRBV25-1 to TRBJ2-2, with 8 bases identical to TRBD1. The CDR3 has 14 residues. The V segment lost 5 bases and the J segment 6 bases; nucleotides outside the gene matches: 5. Germline lookup yields CDR1 MGHDK and CDR2 SYGVNS. The CDR3 reads CASSPQGDSGELFF. CDR3 DNA sequence: TGTGCCAGCAGTCCACAGGGGGATTCCGGGGAGCTGTTTTTT. The whole variable domain, filled in from reference TRBV25-1 and TRBJ2-2, reads EADIYQTPRYLVIGTGKKITLECSQTMGHDKMYWYQQDPGMELHLIHYSYGVNSTEKGDLSSESTVSRIRTEHFPLTLESARPSHTSQYLCASSPQGDSGELFFGEGSRLTVL.

This clone was counted at least ten times. V gene TRBV15 combines with J gene TRBJ1-1, with 7 positions matching TRBD1. V lost 1 base and J lost 5; bases outside the gene matches: 7. Germline lookup yields CDR1 LNHNV and CDR2 YYDKDF (reference sequence). This CDR3 has 15 amino acids. CDR3 nucleotide sequence: TGTGCCACCAGCAGAGTCCAGGGGGTACGAACTGAAGCTTTCTTT. Its translation is CATSRVQGVRTEAFF.

This clone was picked up many times. The V call is TRBV19, the J call TRBJ1-5; TRBD1 matches 9 bases. Germline trimming cut 1 base from V and 2 bases from J; bases unmatched to any gene: 15. The CDR3 consists of 20 residues. The germline V gene has CDR1 LNHDA and CDR2 SQIVND (reference sequence). The CDR3 DNA reads as TGTGCCAGTAGTATAGTTGGGGGGACAGGGAATCTTAGAGGCAATCAGCCCCAGCATTTT. It yields the protein CASSIVGGTGNLRGNQPQHF. Supplemented by reference TRBV19 and TRBJ1-5, the full variable domain reads DGGITQSPKYLFRKEGQNVTLSCEQNLNHDAMYWYRQDPGQGLRLIYYSQIVNDFQKGDIAEGYSVSREKKESFPLTVTSAQKNPTAFYLCASSIVGGTGNLRGNQPQHFGDGTRLSIL.

In its sample, this clone was seen many times. CDR3 amino acids: CASRDTSSTDTQYF. The CDR3 DNA is TGCGCCAGCAGGGACACCTCTAGCACAGATACGCAGTATTTT. This chain links TRBV10-2 with TRBJ2-3; D possibly corresponds to TRBD1 (5 bases). The V and J ends lost 6 bases and 0 bases respectively, with 10 bases between them. The CDR3 spans 14 residues. Germline CDR1 WSHSY, CDR2 SAAADI.

This clone has a handful of counts. A much larger clone lies one base from this, so it may be a read error. This specimen includes other DNA sequences encoding the same CDR3. The J gene is TRBJ2-5, the V gene TRBV2; D might be TRBD2 (5 bases). Germline loops: CDR1 SNHLY, CDR2 FYNNEI. The V and J ends lost 7 bases and 2 bases respectively, with 14 bases between them. The CDR3 extends over 14 amino acids. CDR3 in DNA: TGTGCCAGCAACAAAGGAGGTTCGCAAGAGACCCAGTACTTC. Translation: CASNKGGSQETQYF.

This clone has a count of ten or more. CDR3 nucleotide sequence: TGCAGTGCTAGCTCAGGGCGAGTAGGCTCACCCCTCCACTTT. Translation: CSASSGRVGSPLHF. This rearrangement joins TRBV20-1 to TRBJ1-6; tentative D call: TRBD1 (5 bases). Germline V gene lookup returns CDR1 DFQATT and CDR2 SNEGSKA (reference sequence). This CDR3 region has 14 residues. Deletions cut 3 bases from V and 10 bases from J, with 16 bases between.

This clone was observed a few times. One end of the junction fails to match germline, which may point to a read error. The chain couples TRBV6-2 or TRBV6-3 to TRBJ2-7; 7 bases match TRBD1. This CDR3 is built from 12 residues. Germline V lookup: CDR1 MNHEY, CDR2 SVGEGT. CDR3 DNA: TGTGCCAGCCGGGACAGTGTCAACGATCAGTACTTC. Translating it yields CASRDSVNDQYF.

A remark on this clone: The junction departs from germline at one end; a sequencing error may be responsible. The V call is TRBV24-1, the J call TRBJ2-3, with no clear D. Germline loops: CDR1 KGHDR, CDR2 SFDVKD. The CDR3 has 14 amino acids. CDR3 bases: TGTGCCACCAGTGATTCGAGATACTCAGATACTCAGTATTTT. Protein sequence: CATSDSRYSDTQYF.

By sample fraction, this clone is medium-sized. The chain links TRBV15 to TRBJ2-2; TRBD2 matches at 9 bases. The ends lost 2 bases at V and 5 bases at J; junction bases unmatched: 6. The CDR3 is made up of 16 amino acids. Germline CDR1 LNHNV, CDR2 YYDKDF (reference sequence). The CDR3 sequence: CATSRPLAGETGELFF. CDR3 bases: TGTGCCACCAGCAGACCATTAGCGGGAGAAACCGGGGAGCTGTTTTTT.

This clone was found many times. The J gene is TRBJ2-1, the V gene TRBV12-3 or TRBV12-4; D is perhaps TRBD1 or TRBD2 (6 bases each). V dropped 3 bases and J dropped 5 bases, with 14 bases sitting between them. CDR3 length equals 15 residues. The CDR3 loop reads CASSFGEGGNNEQFF. The CDR3 region has the DNA TGTGCCAGCAGTTTCGGGGAAGGGGGGAACAATGAGCAGTTCTTC.

As concerns this clone: At one boundary the junction diverges from the germline segment, which might be a read error. The V gene is TRBV19, the J gene TRBJ1-2, with 8 bases matching TRBD1. Per germline, CDR1 LNHDA and CDR2 SQIVND (reference sequence). The CDR3 covers 14 residues. In DNA, the CDR3 is TGTGCCAGTAGTATCCAGGGGGCGGACTATGGCAACACCTTC. Its translation: CASSIQGADYGNTF. The full variable domain, completed using reference TRBV19 and TRBJ1-2, is DGGITQSPKYLFRKEGQNVTLSCEQNLNHDAMYWYRQDPGQGLRLIYYSQIVNDFQKGDIAEGYSVSREKKESFPLTVTSAQKNPTAFYLCASSIQGADYGNTFGSGTRLTVV.

This clone was counted at least ten times. The chain recombines TRBV7-9 with TRBJ2-5; 10 bases align to TRBD2. Trimming removed 1 base from V and 4 bases from J; junction bases left unmatched: 6. This CDR3 is built from 16 residues. Germline CDR1 is SEHNR and CDR2 is FQNEAQ (reference sequence). Here the CDR3 reads CASSLELLAGVETQYF. For the CDR3, the DNA is TGTGCCAGCAGCTTAGAGCTGCTAGCGGGAGTAGAGACCCAGTACTTC.

This clone has a count of ten or more. This chain connects TRBV11-3 to TRBJ2-1; TRBD1 aligns across 8 bases. The junction had 8 bases not matched to a gene; V was cut back by 5 bases and J by 5 bases. The CDR3 spans 15 residues. From germline, CDR1 is SGHNT and CDR2 YENEEA. For the CDR3, the DNA is TGTGCCAGCAGCCTGAGGACAGGGAGAAACAATGAGCAGTTCTTC. Amino acids: CASSLRTGRNNEQFF.

This chain joins TRBV20-1 and TRBJ2-3; perhaps TRBD2 as D (6 bases). V shed 3 bases and J shed 4 bases, with 11 bases lying between them. This CDR3 has 13 amino acids. Germline-derived CDR1 and CDR2 are DFQATT and SNEGSKA (reference sequence). The CDR3 reads CSASGSLADTQYF. The CDR3 nucleotides are TGCAGTGCTAGCGGGAGCCTAGCAGATACGCAGTATTTT.

This chain joins TRBV28 and TRBJ2-7; 7 nucleotides align to TRBD2. Germline CDR1 reads MDHEN; CDR2 reads SYDVKM. CDR3 length: 15 amino acids. J was trimmed by 4 bases and V by 2 bases; bases with no gene match: 8. This CDR3 reads CASSLERDSSYEQYF. In DNA, the CDR3 is TGTGCCAGCAGTTTAGAGCGGGACTCCTCGTACGAGCAGTACTTC.

This clone was seen at least ten times. This chain uses TRBV7-9 with TRBJ2-1; TRBD2 matches at 8 bases. V shed 0 bases, J shed 8 bases, and the junction held 9 bases outside the gene matches. CDR3 length: 16 amino acids. CDR1 and CDR2 from the germline V gene are SEHNR and FQNEAQ (reference sequence). The DNA for the CDR3 is TGTGCCAGCAGCTTAGCGGGCGGGAGGTCACTCTATGAGCAGTTCTTC. Translation: CASSLAGGRSLYEQFF. The full variable domain, with the rest looked up from reference TRBV7-9 and TRBJ2-1, is DTGVSQNPRHKITKRGQNVTFRCDPISEHNRLYWYRQTLGQGPEFLTYFQNEAQLEKSRLLSDRFSAERPKGSFSTLEIQRTEQGDSAMYLCASSLAGGRSLYEQFFGPGTRLTVL.

There are many counts of this clone. The genes are TRBV4-2 and TRBJ2-5; TRBD2 agrees at 7 bases. Germline assignment: CDR1 LGHNA and CDR2 YNFKEQ. The V gene end was trimmed by 1 base and the J gene end by 10 bases; junction bases not matched to a gene: 9. The CDR3 loop spans 14 amino acids. CDR3 region: CASSQGLGGSNQYF. The DNA for the CDR3 is TGTGCCAGCAGCCAAGGGTTGGGCGGGAGTAACCAGTACTTC.

This clone was counted ten times or more. The rearrangement links TRBV7-2 to TRBJ2-6; unclear D gene. CDR3 length: 15 residues. With 3 bases removed from V and 0 bases from J, the gap between germline ends came to 6 bases. Germline CDR1 SGHTA, CDR2 FQGNSA. The CDR3 DNA reads TGTGCCAGCAGCTTGTATAGCTCTGGGGCCAACGTCCTGACTTTC. Amino acid sequence: CASSLYSSGANVLTF.

This clone was detected ten times or more. The chain is built from TRBV27 and TRBJ2-2; no reliable D call. Germline values: CDR1 MNHEY, CDR2 SMNVEV (reference sequence). This CDR3 is 11 amino acids long. Trimming removed 1 base at V and 7 bases at J, with 1 base between. In DNA, the CDR3 is TGTGCCAGCAGTTTATACGGGGAGCTGTTTTTT. Translation gives CASSLYGELFF.

This clone was counted a few times. The V gene is TRBV6-2 or TRBV6-3, the J gene TRBJ1-2; TRBD1 agrees at 8 bases. Germline V gene sequence: CDR1 MNHEY, CDR2 SVGEGT. V lost 2 bases to trimming and J lost 0 bases; unmatched junction nucleotides: 8. The CDR3 totals 17 residues. The CDR3 coding sequence is TGTGCCAGCAGTTACCCCCGGACAGGGAAAACTAACTATGGCTACACCTTC. It is translated as CASSYPRTGKTNYGYTF.

This clone has at least ten counts. The rearrangement joins TRBV19 to TRBJ2-3, with D perhaps TRBD1 (5 bases). In germline, CDR1 is LNHDA, CDR2 SQIVND (reference sequence). The CDR3 contains 18 residues. Trimming cost V 5 bases and J 0 bases, with 21 bases left between them. The CDR3 protein is CASSGAAGGTPSTDTQYF. As DNA, the CDR3 is TGTGCCAGTAGTGGGGCGGCAGGTGGTACCCCTAGCACAGATACGCAGTATTTT.

This clone was observed at least ten times. The chain couples TRBV19 to TRBJ2-3, with a tentative D call TRBD2 (6 bases). The length of the CDR3 is 14 residues. Germline V gene sequence: CDR1 LNHDA, CDR2 SQIVND (reference sequence). Trimming took 6 bases from V and 5 from J, leaving 15 bases between them. The CDR3 nucleotides read TGTGCCAGTAGCTCACTAGCTCAGGTAGATACGCAGTATTTT. Translated, it gives CASSSLAQVDTQYF.